This is a list of T cell receptor beta chains from one sample in a study of blood T cell repertoires in COVID-19. Libraries were prepared by immunoSEQ multiplex PCR; TCRdb keeps only in-frame clonotypes and omits some of them. The sample holds 250,000 to 350,000 clones, about 90% seen once. Sequencing was done on a sample of peripheral blood. The receptors were sampled from a woman aged 25 to 45 who had recovered from COVID-19. Both conserved end residues are part of each CDR3. Clone size appears in some rows only: once, few, many, or a class for an expanded clone.

. | TRBJ1-5 | TRBV9 | CASSVGQGGNQPQHF
. | TRBJ2-2 | TRBV5-1 | CASTNRGTVTGELFF
once | TRBJ2-5 | TRBV28 | CASSPPSRQETQYF
. | TRBJ1-5 | TRBV15 | CATSGIILQQGFGQPQHF
. | TRBJ2-7 | TRBV24-1 | CATSAGPGLSYEQYF
once | TRBJ1-2 | TRBV4-1 | CASSQPSQLRGLGYGYTF
. | TRBJ2-7 | TRBV27 | CASKTSGLYEQYF
. | TRBJ2-2 | TRBV7-8 | CASVRTELGTGELFF
. | TRBJ2-7 | TRBV5-1 | CASSPVSMSYEQYF
. | TRBJ2-7 | TRBV7-2 | CASSTGRASYEQYF
. | TRBJ1-1 | TRBV28 | CASSLRGAPNTEAFF
. | TRBJ2-2 | TRBV5-5 | CASSLQKPGQNTGELFF
few | TRBJ2-7 | TRBV21-1 | CASSKGVSTDRDPYEQYF
. | TRBJ1-1 | TRBV5-8 | CASSLGFTGSGNTEAFF
. | TRBJ1-1 | TRBV12-5 | CASGLRQGTRTEAFF
. | TRBJ2-1 | TRBV4-2 | CASSQDGTSAGEQFF
once | TRBJ2-7 | TRBV27 | CASSPLAGSSYEQYF
few | TRBJ1-1 | TRBV24-1 | CATSGGGSNTEAFF
. | TRBJ2-7 | TRBV19 | CASSILFSGEVGYEQYF
. | TRBJ2-2 | TRBV19 | CASTYGTGVTGELFF
few | TRBJ1-1 | TRBV25-1 | CASSLQVGSEAFF
. | TRBJ1-1 | TRBV19 | CASHRRQGANEAFF